This TCR beta chain was observed in a study of shared clonotypes between healthy human individuals. Study-level information: CD4 naive and CD4 memory each took three plates per donor, while CD8 naive took two and CD8 memory one.

Naive CD8 isolation took CD45RO-negative cells positively selected for CCR7 and excluded terminally differentiated effector memory CD45RA+ cells. Regarding the study as a whole: Generally, estimated richness proved larger in naive subsets than it did in memory subsets.

Germline V gene lookup returns CDR1 MGHRA and CDR2 YSYEKL. CDR3 length: 13 residues. For sorted subsets, about 200 ng DNA per replicate equaled tens of thousands of T cell genomes. Sequencing used immunoSEQ multiplex PCR; TCRdb keeps in-frame clones, though not all of them. The sample yields around 610,000 clones, approximately 96% seen once. Note on this clone: The antigen remains undetermined.

The chain joins TRBV4-1 to TRBJ2-5; a weak D match, TRBD2 (5 bases). The DNA end favors TRBJ2-7, so the J call may be wrong. The clonotype was recovered from a woman in her twenties or thirties in good health. Sequencing used naive CD8+ T cells sorted from blood. The CDR3, as DNA: TGCGCCAGCAGCGGAGGCCTCTCCTACGAGCAGTACTTC. The encoded protein is CASSGGLSYEQYF.